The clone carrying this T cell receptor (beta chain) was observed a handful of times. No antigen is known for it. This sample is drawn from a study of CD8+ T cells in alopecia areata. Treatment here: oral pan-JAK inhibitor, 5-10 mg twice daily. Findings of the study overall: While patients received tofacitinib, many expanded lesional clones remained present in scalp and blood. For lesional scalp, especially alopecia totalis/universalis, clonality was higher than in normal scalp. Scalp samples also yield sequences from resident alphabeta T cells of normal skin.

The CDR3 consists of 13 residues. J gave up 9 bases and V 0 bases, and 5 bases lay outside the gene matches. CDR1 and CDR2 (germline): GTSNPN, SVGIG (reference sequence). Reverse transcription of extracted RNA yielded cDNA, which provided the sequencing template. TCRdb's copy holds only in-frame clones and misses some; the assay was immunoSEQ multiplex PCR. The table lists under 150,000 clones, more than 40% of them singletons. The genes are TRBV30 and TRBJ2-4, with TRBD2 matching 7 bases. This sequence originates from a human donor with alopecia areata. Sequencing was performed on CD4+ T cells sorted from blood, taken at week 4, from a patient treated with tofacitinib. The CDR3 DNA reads TGTGCCTGGAGTGTTACCGGGGAGGGCATTCAGTACTTC. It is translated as CAWSVTGEGIQYF. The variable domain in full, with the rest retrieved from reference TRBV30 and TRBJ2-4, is SQTIHQWPATLVQPVGSPLSLECTVEGTSNPNLYWYRQAAGRGLQLLFYSVGIGQISSEVPQNLSASRPQDRQFILSSKKLLLSDSGFYLCAWSVTGEGIQYFGAGTRLSVL.